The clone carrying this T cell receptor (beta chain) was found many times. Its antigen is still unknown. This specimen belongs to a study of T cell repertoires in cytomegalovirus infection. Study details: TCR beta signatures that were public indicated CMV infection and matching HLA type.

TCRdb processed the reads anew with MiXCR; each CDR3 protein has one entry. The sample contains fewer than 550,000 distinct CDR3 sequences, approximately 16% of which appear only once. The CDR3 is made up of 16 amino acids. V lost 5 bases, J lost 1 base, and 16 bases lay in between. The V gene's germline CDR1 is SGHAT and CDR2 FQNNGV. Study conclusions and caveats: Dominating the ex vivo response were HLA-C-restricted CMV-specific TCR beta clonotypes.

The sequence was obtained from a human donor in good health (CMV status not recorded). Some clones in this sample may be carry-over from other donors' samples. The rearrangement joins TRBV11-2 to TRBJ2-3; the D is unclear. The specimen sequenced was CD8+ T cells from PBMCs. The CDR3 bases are TGTGCCAGCAGCCCCGTACGGAGCTCTGGCACAGATACGCAGTATTTT. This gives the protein CASSPVRSSGTDTQYF.